This T cell receptor (beta chain) was sequenced during a study of early T cells in non-severe SARS-CoV-2 infection. Study as a whole: Sequenced bulk RNA came from whole blood that was unsorted, and chains were unpaired.

Unique molecular identifiers were added to individual cDNA molecules. From the 5' RACE reads, TCRdb called clonotypes with MiXCR, one entry per CDR3 protein. In the table there are under 65,000 distinct CDR3 sequences, less than 15% of which are singletons. CDR3 length: 14 residues. The study, taken as a whole, reports: Lookups in VDJdb leaned toward anti-spike CD8 responses and missed private and CD4 specificities.

As to this clonotype: The antigen is undetermined.

The chain combines TRBV21-1 with TRBJ2-3. TRBV21-1 is marked as a pseudogene. The TCR comes from an adult who was a healthcare worker with PCR-confirmed SARS-CoV-2 infection or an uninfected control (not recorded which). The specimen was whole blood, collected at baseline. The DNA of the CDR3 is TGTGCCAGCAGGTACCTAGGCAGCACAGATACGCAGTATTTT. Translated, it gives CASRYLGSTDTQYF.